This T cell receptor (beta chain) was sequenced for a study of response to subunit inactivated influenza vaccine. Comment on this clonotype: Its antigen is as yet unknown.

TCRdb processed the RT-PCR reads anew with MiXCR; each CDR3 protein has one entry. The profile shows 530,000 or so distinct CDR3 sequences, about 25% of them singletons. Regarding the study as a whole: After each seasonal influenza vaccination, few new T cells are recruited, the authors suggested.

Trimming took off 5 bases at V and 0 bases at J, with 15 bases between the two ends. This CDR3 has 16 residues. Germline V gene data show CDR1 as SGHTA and CDR2 as FQGNSA. This specimen consisted of CD4+ T cells sorted from PBMCs, obtained less than 6 days after vaccination. The receptor's source is a man over 45 who received an inactivated influenza vaccine. V gene TRBV7-2 combines with J gene TRBJ2-3; D uncertain. The CDR3 loop is CASSPRTGSSTDTQYF. CDR3 DNA sequence: TGTGCCAGCAGCCCCAGAACGGGTTCTAGCACAGATACGCAGTATTTT.